Sequencing of this T cell receptor beta chain was carried out in a study of blood T cell repertoires in COVID-19. The wider study: T cells, B-cell-depleted T cells, or PBMCs supplied cDNA or gDNA.

TCRdb keeps only in-frame clones here, not all; method: immunoSEQ multiplex PCR. This sample yields some 200,000 clones, of which 65% to 85% are seen a single time; roughly 2.3% belongs to the top ten. This CDR3 region has 17 residues. The germline CDR1 and CDR2 sequences are SNHLY and FYNNEI. The ends lost 4 bases at V and 2 bases at J; junction bases unmatched: 9. In this sample, this clone turned up a few times. The TCR was taken from a woman aged 55 to 70 with acute or convalescent COVID-19. The sequenced sample was peripheral blood. V usage is TRBV2 and J usage is TRBJ1-3; TRBD1 matches at 9 bases. CDR3 amino acids: CASSGFKGDRAGNTIYF. CDR3 bases: TGTGCCAGCAGTGGATTTAAGGGGGACAGGGCTGGAAACACCATATATTTT.